This T cell receptor beta chain is from a study of cytomegalovirus exposure and HLA in healthy donors. General observations from the study: Specificity for CMV antigens was confirmed in vitro for three of the CMV-associated chains. From TCR beta sequences, most subjects' HLA-A and HLA-B alleles were reportedly predicted accurately.

CDR3 length equals 14 residues. CDR1 is SGHNT and CDR2 is YYREEE in the germline V gene (reference sequence). The J segment lost 5 bases and the V segment lost 4 bases, leaving 4 bases of the junction unmatched. The PCR was carried out with 60 Vbeta primers and 13 Jbeta primers. TCRdb's table, derived via immunoSEQ multiplex PCR, lists solely in-frame clones and lacks some. The data show about 200,000 clones, around 73% seen once. Points on this clone: Its antigen is not identified.

Sequencing used PBMCs. The V and J genes are TRBV5-4 and TRBJ1-3, with 9 bases fitting TRBD1. The clonotype comes from a male donor in good health and CMV-seronegative. CDR3 amino acids: CASSAGQGRNTIYF. The CDR3 nucleotides are TGTGCCAGCAGCGCGGGACAGGGTAGAAACACCATATATTTT.